A selection of T cell receptor beta chains follows, all from one sample in a study of T cell changes during pregnancy in multiple sclerosis. Here immunoSEQ multiplex PCR was the method, and the copy in TCRdb shows in-frame clones only, minus some. The data show tens of thousands of clones, about 89% seen once. Sequencing used CD4+ T cells from peripheral blood mononuclear cells, obtained in the second trimester of pregnancy. The receptors come from a female donor with multiple sclerosis, enrolled in a pregnancy study. Both conserved end residues are part of each CDR3. D genes are given only for firm matches. The size of a clone is reported for some rows only, either as once, few or many, or as a class for expanded clones.

abundance	d_gene	v_gene	j_gene	CDR3aa	CDR3nt
once	.	TRBV5-1	TRBJ2-7	CASSRNQGMGYEQYF	TGCGCCAGCAGCCGGAATCAGGGGATGGGCTACGAGCAGTACTTC
.	.	TRBV21-1	TRBJ2-1	CASTPGDNRIFPNEQFF	TGTGCCAGCACCCCCGGGGACAATAGGATTTTTCCCAATGAGCAGTTCTTC
.	.	TRBV9	TRBJ2-1	CASSVGLNSYNEQFF	TGTGCCAGCAGCGTTGGACTTAACTCCTACAATGAGCAGTTCTTC
.	.	TRBV20-1	TRBJ1-2	CSASLYGYTF	TGCAGTGCTAGTCTCTATGGCTACACCTTC
once	.	TRBV7-2	TRBJ2-3	CASSLDRTDTQYF	TGTGCCAGCAGCTTAGACAGGACGGATACGCAGTATTTT
.	TRBD1	TRBV5-1	TRBJ1-1	CASSLGPLGTDLTEAFF	TGCGCCAGCAGCTTGGGCCCCCTCGGGACAGACCTCACTGAAGCTTTCTTT
.	TRBD2	TRBV7-9	TRBJ2-5	CASSPLAGSQETQYF	TGTGCCAGCAGCCCTCTAGCGGGCTCCCAAGAGACCCAGTACTTC
once	.	TRBV6-6	TRBJ1-2	CATSPSLRDYGYTF	TGTGCCACCAGCCCCTCCCTGCGCGACTATGGCTACACCTTC
.	TRBD1	TRBV6-1	TRBJ1-2	CASSAQYWDSGYTF	TGTGCCAGCAGTGCTCAATATTGGGACAGCGGCTACACCTTC
.	.	TRBV5-6	TRBJ1-2	CASSLASQGRHNYGYTF	TGTGCCAGCAGCTTGGCTTCCCAGGGGCGTCATAACTATGGCTACACCTTC
once	.	TRBV21-1	TRBJ2-1	CASRPLLDEQFF	TGTGCCAGTCGACCCCTCCTAGATGAGCAGTTCTTC
.	TRBD1	TRBV5-4	TRBJ2-7	CASRPGTVSYEQYF	TGTGCCAGCAGGCCCGGGACAGTCTCCTACGAGCAGTACTTC
.	TRBD1	TRBV7-8	TRBJ1-1	CASSLGQGANTEAFF	TGTGCCAGCAGCTTAGGTCAGGGGGCAAACACTGAAGCTTTCTTT
.	TRBD2	TRBV7-3	TRBJ2-3	CASSLQASGNTDTQYF	TGTGCCAGCAGCTTACAGGCTAGCGGGAACACAGATACGCAGTATTTT
once	TRBD2	TRBV5-1	TRBJ2-5	CASTVGGGNQETQYF	TGCGCCAGCACAGTAGGCGGGGGGAACCAAGAGACCCAGTACTTC
.	.	TRBV7-8	TRBJ2-5	CASSSTPVETQYF	TGTGCCAGCAGCTCGACTCCCGTGGAGACCCAGTACTTC
.	.	TRBV28	TRBJ1-1	CASSLGGPEKHAFF	TGTGCCAGCAGTTTAGGCGGCCCCGAAAAACACGCTTTCTTT
.	TRBD1	TRBV7-6	TRBJ2-1	CASSPRDRGRSEQFF	TGTGCCAGCAGCCCTAGGGACAGGGGGCGATCTGAGCAGTTCTTC
.	TRBD2	TRBV28	TRBJ2-5	CASSLSSREEETQYF	TGTGCCAGCAGTTTAAGTTCCCGGGAGGAAGAGACCCAGTACTTC
once	.	TRBV5-1	TRBJ2-2	CASSHGNSGNTGELFF	TGCGCCAGCAGCCACGGAAACTCGGGGAACACCGGGGAGCTGTTTTTT
.	TRBD2	TRBV15	TRBJ2-3	CATSWLRGGQADTQYF	TGTGCCACCAGTTGGCTTCGGGGGGGCCAGGCAGATACGCAGTATTTT
once	TRBD1	TRBV29-1	TRBJ2-5	CSVDETGGRKTQYF	TGCAGCGTTGATGAGACAGGGGGCAGAAAGACCCAGTACTTC
.	TRBD2	TRBV7-9	TRBJ2-5	CASSLILAGIETQYF	TGTGCCAGCAGCTTAATTCTAGCGGGGATAGAGACCCAGTACTTC
many	.	TRBV6-5	TRBJ1-2	CASRTGTRDGYTF	TGTGCCAGTCGAACAGGGACGAGGGATGGCTACACCTTC
.	TRBD1	TRBV7-3	TRBJ1-6	CASSADRKAPLHF	TGTGCCAGCAGCGCGGACAGGAAGGCACCCCTCCACTTT
.	.	TRBV30	TRBJ1-3	CAWNMLVSGNTIYF	TGTGCCTGGAACATGCTTGTCTCTGGAAACACCATATATTTT
.	TRBD1	TRBV2	TRBJ1-6	CASSPGTGQNSPLHF	TGTGCCAGCAGTCCCGGGACAGGGCAAAATTCACCCCTCCACTTT
.	.	TRBV18	TRBJ2-1	CASSPTSTTYNEQFF	TGTGCCAGCTCACCGACTAGTACTACCTACAATGAGCAGTTCTTC
.	.	TRBV11-2	TRBJ2-6	CASNKISGANVLTF	TGTGCCAGCAACAAAATCTCTGGGGCCAACGTCCTGACTTTC
.	.	TRBV19	TRBJ1-2	CASSIESQGNYGYTF	TGTGCCAGTAGTATAGAGAGCCAGGGGAACTATGGCTACACCTTC
.	TRBD1	TRBV19	TRBJ1-2	CASSTRDRGYGYTF	TGTGCCAGTAGTACCCGGGACAGGGGCTATGGCTACACCTTC
once	TRBD1	TRBV5-1	TRBJ1-6	CASSLRVGGQGVSPLHF	TGCGCCAGCAGCCTAAGGGTAGGGGGACAGGGGGTTTCACCCCTCCACTTT
.	TRBD1	TRBV19	TRBJ1-6	CASRHFPDRGPSPLHF	TGTGCCAGTAGACACTTTCCAGACAGGGGGCCTTCACCCCTCCACTTT
once	TRBD2	TRBV7-2	TRBJ2-1	CASSPPPRGGPPEQFF	TGTGCCAGCAGCCCCCCCCCACGCGGGGGGCCCCCGGAGCAGTTCTTC
.	.	TRBV11-3	TRBJ2-1	CASSPTRGANNEQFF	TGTGCCAGCAGCCCTACTCGCGGGGCCAACAATGAGCAGTTCTTC
once	TRBD1	TRBV10-3	TRBJ1-2	CAISGDRGTYGYTF	TGTGCCATCAGTGGGGACAGGGGAACCTATGGCTACACCTTC
.	.	TRBV19	TRBJ1-3	CASLSGAGNTIYF	TGTGCCAGTTTGTCAGGGGCTGGAAACACCATATATTTT
once	.	TRBV19	TRBJ2-7	CASSIRLGTKHF	TGTGCCAGTAGTATCCGCCTCGGGACAAAGCATTTC
.	TRBD1	TRBV27	TRBJ1-1	CASRRQGYTEAFF	TGTGCCAGCAGACGACAGGGGTACACTGAAGCTTTCTTT
.	TRBD1	TRBV5-1	TRBJ1-1	CASSSDRATEAFF	TGCGCCAGCAGCTCGGACAGGGCAACTGAAGCTTTCTTT
.	TRBD1	TRBV5-6	TRBJ1-1	CASSPISPGTGVTEAFF	TGTGCCAGCAGCCCAATTAGCCCGGGGACAGGGGTAACTGAAGCTTTCTTT
.	TRBD2	TRBV23-1	TRBJ2-1	CASSQSRPRSGIGEQFF	TGCGCCAGCAGTCAATCCCGGCCCCGTAGCGGGATAGGTGAGCAGTTCTTC
.	.	TRBV28	TRBJ1-5	CASSPLLGDSNQPQHF	TGTGCCAGCAGTCCTTTGTTAGGGGATAGCAATCAGCCCCAGCATTTT
.	TRBD1	TRBV7-9	TRBJ1-5	CASSLALAGGPTSNQPQHF	TGTGCCAGCAGCTTAGCGTTGGCAGGGGGACCTACTAGCAATCAGCCCCAGCATTTT
.	.	TRBV28	TRBJ2-7	CASSLGRRTEANTRYEQYF	TGTGCCAGCAGTTTGGGGCGGCGGACGGAAGCTAATACCCGCTACGAGCAGTACTTC